Each of the 22 T cell receptor beta chains below was sequenced from the same sample in a study of regulatory T cells in long-lasting Graves disease (dated by TCRdb to the early 2020s). Libraries were constructed by multiplex PCR. Reads for this sample came from an Illumina HiSeq 4000. iRepertoire HTBI primers and Arm-PCR amplification of CDR3 regions were used to construct TCR beta libraries. TCRdb handled the public reads itself, with Q25 trimming in fastp and clone calling in MiXCR, and kept productive beta chains. All rows with the same CDR3 protein become a single entry with the most common DNA and genes. The table for this sample lists nearly 350,000 distinct CDR3 sequences; roughly 21% of them were counted only once. The ten largest clones take up 29% of the sample. This sample's time point label indicates: persistent/refractory GD, antithyroid drugs over 5 years with positive TRAb. RNA was extracted from PBMCs in TRIzol for both TCR sequencing and RNA sequencing.

The starting material was peripheral blood mononuclear cells (PBMCs), obtained when the disease was refractory, from a patient treated with antithyroid drugs. These receptors all come from a female donor with Graves disease.

This clonotype was seen a handful of times. The chain couples TRBV6-1 to TRBJ1-1; no definite D call. Germline V CDR1 and CDR2: MNHNS, SASEGT. This CDR3 is built from 14 residues. The V end lost 6 bases, the J end lost 4 bases, and 15 bases lay between the germline ends. CDR3 nucleotides: TGTGCCAGCAGCCCACCAAGAGGGAGCACTGAAGCTTTCTTT. Residues: CASSPPRGSTEAFF.

This clonotype was detected many times. The gene calls are TRBV28 and TRBJ2-7, with D maybe TRBD2 (6 bases). V gave up 6 bases and J gave up 3 bases, with 24 bases separating them. The germline V gene has CDR1 MDHEN and CDR2 SYDVKM. The length of the CDR3 is 17 residues. The CDR3 here is CASRATSIRRANYEQYF. The CDR3 nucleotides are TGTGCCAGCAGGGCAACCTCTATAAGGAGGGCCAACTACGAGCAGTACTTC.

This rearrangement joins TRBV9 to TRBJ1-2; no clear D gene. This CDR3 region has 10 residues. Trimming shortened V by 7 bases and J by 8 bases, and 9 bases separated the two germline ends. The germline CDR1 and CDR2 sequences are SGDLS and YYNGEE. CDR3 protein: CASSSAGYTF. In DNA, the CDR3 is TGTGCCAGCTCCTCGGCGGGCTACACCTTC.

The CDR3 is CASSRMAETHSGANVLTF. DNA for the CDR3: TGTGCCAGCAGCCGAATGGCAGAGACACACTCTGGGGCCAACGTCCTGACTTTC. The chain is built from TRBV3-1 and TRBJ2-6; D is unresolved. The V end was cut by 4 bases, the J end by 0 bases, with 16 bases between. This CDR3 region has 18 residues. Germline V gives CDR1 LGHDT, CDR2 YNNKEL (reference sequence). Drawing the rest from reference TRBV3-1 and TRBJ2-6, the complete variable domain is DTAVSQTPKYLVTQMGNDKSIKCEQNLGHDTMYWYKQDSKKFLKIMFSYNNKELIINETVPNRFSPKSPDKAHLNLHINSLELGDSAVYFCASSRMAETHSGANVLTFGAGSRLTVL.

On this clonotype itself: At one end the junction does not follow the germline gene, possibly because of a read error. The chain has TRBV7-7 and TRBJ2-5; 7 nucleotides agree with TRBD1. The CDR3 has 15 residues. The germline gives CDR1 SSHAT, CDR2 FNYEAQ (reference sequence). The CDR3 spells CASSLSTGMGETQYF. DNA for the CDR3: TGTGCTAGCAGCTTATCGACAGGGATGGGAGAGACCCAGTACTTC.

This clonotype was counted many times. The chain has TRBV20-1 and TRBJ2-7; no reliable D call. Germline loops: CDR1 DFQATT, CDR2 SNEGSKA (reference sequence). The CDR3 extends over 16 amino acids. V lost 0 bases and J 0 bases, leaving 15 bases between the germline ends. CDR3 sequence reads: CSARDQVRRLSYEQYF. CDR3 DNA sequence: TGCAGTGCTAGAGATCAGGTCAGGAGACTCTCCTACGAGCAGTACTTC.

This clonotype showed up just a few times. The V and J genes are TRBV10-3 and TRBJ2-7; D may be TRBD2 (5 bases). The length of the CDR3 is 13 residues. CDR1 ENHRY and CDR2 SYGVKD come from the germline V gene. Trimming stripped 3 bases from V and 7 bases from J, with 13 bases between. The CDR3 sequence: CAISDRGPREQYF. The CDR3 nucleotides are TGTGCCATCAGTGATCGGGGTCCTCGGGAGCAGTACTTC.

V and J are TRBV4-2 and TRBJ2-1, with 11 bases fitting TRBD2. Germline V gene data show CDR1 as LGHNA and CDR2 as YNFKEQ. Trimming at V came to 0 bases and at J to 0 bases, leaving 7 bases not matched to a gene. The CDR3 is 19 residues long. CDR3 bases: TGTGCCAGCAGCCAAGAGCCGGGACTAGCGGCCAGCTCCTACAATGAGCAGTTCTTC. Its protein product is CASSQEPGLAASSYNEQFF.

This clonotype was picked up a small number of times. The gene calls are TRBV7-3 and TRBJ1-5; a weak D match, TRBD1 (6 bases). Trimming took 4 bases from V and 0 from J, leaving 16 bases between them. There are 17 residues in the CDR3. Germline lookup yields CDR1 SGHTA and CDR2 FQGTGA. The CDR3 DNA reads TGTGCCAGCAGCTGGGGGCCAGGGCCCTATAGCAATCAGCCCCAGCATTTT. Amino acid sequence: CASSWGPGPYSNQPQHF.

The chain joins TRBV6-5 to TRBJ1-1; TRBD1 is a possible D gene (6 bases). The V gene's germline CDR1 is MNHEY and CDR2 SVGAGI. Trimming stripped 4 bases from V and 11 bases from J, with 11 bases between. The CDR3 is made up of 11 amino acids. CDR3 bases: TGTGCCAGCAGTTGGTCAGGGGACGCTTTCTTT. Protein product: CASSWSGDAFF.

J is TRBJ1-2 and V is TRBV9; D is unclear. The CDR3 consists of 11 residues. Germline lookup yields CDR1 SGDLS and CDR2 YYNGEE. V dropped 5 bases and J dropped 8 bases, with 10 bases sitting between them. The DNA for the CDR3 is TGTGCCAGCAGGGGCCTAGGGGGCTACACCTTC. Its translation: CASRGLGGYTF.

This clonotype has a count of ten or more. The chain carries TRBV11-2 and TRBJ2-5; the match to TRBD2 covers 9 bases. Germline V CDR1 and CDR2: SGHAT, FQNNGV. The length of the CDR3 is 11 residues. V lost 6 bases and J lost 9; bases outside the gene matches: 2. The CDR3 spells CASRRLAAQYF. Here the CDR3 DNA reads TGTGCCAGCAGGCGACTAGCGGCCCAGTACTTC.

This chain connects TRBV18 to TRBJ1-3; no definite D call. This CDR3 comprises 16 residues. CDR1 is KGHSH, CDR2 LQKENI, per germline. Trimming removed 4 bases at V and 0 bases at J, with 13 bases between. The CDR3 reads CASSHVETSSGNTIYF. DNA of the CDR3: TGTGCCAGCTCACATGTCGAGACCTCCTCTGGAAACACCATATATTTT.

This clonotype was seen repeatedly, ten times or more. V is TRBV15 and J is TRBJ2-7; TRBD1 agrees at 9 bases. J gave up 3 bases and V 5 bases, and 11 bases lay outside the gene matches. The CDR3 contains 16 residues. Germline CDR1 reads LNHNV; CDR2 reads YYDKDF (reference sequence). Here the CDR3 reads CATSVPGTGIIYEQYF. The CDR3 coding sequence is TGTGCCACCAGCGTTCCCGGGACAGGGATCATCTACGAGCAGTACTTC.

The table lists this clonotype with many counts. The genes are TRBV12-3 or TRBV12-4 and TRBJ2-5, with D hard to call. The CDR3 consists of 12 residues. Trimming pared 5 bases from V and 6 bases from J, leaving 10 bases between. Written as DNA, the CDR3 is TGTGCCAGCAGTCCCCCCCGGAAGACCCAGTACTTC. As protein: CASSPPRKTQYF.

A few counts support this clonotype. Here the CDR3 reads CSARRGFYGYTF. In DNA, the CDR3 is TGCAGTGCTAGGCGTGGTTTTTATGGCTACACCTTC. This chain connects TRBV20-1 to TRBJ1-2; no clear D gene. CDR3 length: 12 residues. The germline V and J ends were trimmed by 3 bases and 5 bases, with 10 bases remaining between them. The germline CDR1 and CDR2 sequences are DFQATT and SNEGSKA (reference sequence).

This clonotype occurred a few times. The CDR3 DNA is TGTGCCAGCAGTTACTCGATCGGACAGGGACCAAACTATGGCTACACCTTC. Its translation is CASSYSIGQGPNYGYTF. The chain has TRBV6-5 and TRBJ1-2, with 8 bases lining up with TRBD1. CDR3 length equals 17 residues. Germline V gene lookup returns CDR1 MNHEY and CDR2 SVGAGI. The V gene end was trimmed by 0 bases and the J gene end by 2 bases; junction bases not matched to a gene: 8.

As regards this clonotype: The conserved final phenylalanine or tryptophan is absent from the CDR3, which likely points to a read error. The rearrangement joins TRBV7-2 to TRBJ1-3; 9 bases map to TRBD1. The germline CDR1 and CDR2 sequences are SGHTA and FQGNSA. The CDR3 has 17 amino acids. V trimming: 5 bases; J trimming: 4 bases; junction bases outside the gene matches: 12. As DNA, the CDR3 is TGTGCCAGCAGCGGGGGACAGGGTATCTCTGAAGGAAACACCATATATTCT. Translating gives CASSGGQGISEGNTIYS.

The rearrangement uses TRBV7-2 and TRBJ2-7; no reliable D call. Trimming cost V 6 bases and J 3 bases, with 12 bases left between them. The CDR3 length is 13 residues. Germline assignment: CDR1 SGHTA and CDR2 FQGNSA. Written as DNA, the CDR3 is TGTGCCAGCAGTTACGGACGTCACTACGAGCAGTACTTC. Amino acids: CASSYGRHYEQYF. The entire variable domain, with the rest obtained from reference TRBV7-2 and TRBJ2-7, is as follows: GAGVSQSPSNKVTEKGKDVELRCDPISGHTALYWYRQSLGQGLEFLIYFQGNSAPDKSGLPSDRFSAERTGGSVSTLTIQRTQQEDSAVYLCASSYGRHYEQYFGPGTRLTVT.

This clonotype has a count of ten or more. The V and J genes are TRBV18 and TRBJ1-1; no reliable D call. Germline CDR1 and CDR2: KGHSH and LQKENI. This CDR3 is built from 14 residues. V was clipped by 0 bases and J by 6 bases, with 11 bases between them. The CDR3 sequence: CASSPPLLGSEAFF. CDR3 nucleotide sequence: TGTGCCAGCTCACCACCTCTTTTAGGTTCTGAAGCTTTCTTT.

The chain joins TRBV5-4 to TRBJ2-1; 8 bases align to TRBD2. The germline V gene has CDR1 SGHNT and CDR2 YYREEE (reference sequence). The V gene end was trimmed by 0 bases and the J gene end by 7 bases; junction bases not matched to a gene: 3. The CDR3 sequence is 14 residues long. CDR3 DNA: TGTGCCAGCAGCTTGGGACTAGCGAGTAATGAGCAGTTCTTC. As protein: CASSLGLASNEQFF.

This clonotype was counted ten times or more. The chain has TRBV11-2 and TRBJ2-7; D might be TRBD2 (6 bases). V lost 4 bases, J lost 2 bases, and 18 bases lay in between. The CDR3 has 16 amino acids. Germline CDR1 is SGHAT and CDR2 is FQNNGV. The CDR3 DNA is TGTGCCAGCAGCTCGTACCGGAGGGTTTTGACCTACGAGCAGTACTTC. Protein: CASSSYRRVLTYEQYF.